Shown below are 30 T cell receptor beta chains from a single sample sequenced in a study of Ad26.COV2.S vaccination and SARS-CoV-2 variants. The table came from immunoSEQ multiplex PCR; TCRdb's copy has only in-frame clones and leaves some out. The sample carries 360,000 or so clones, 87% recorded once. The treatment was: 15 to 20 received Ad26.COV2.S at low or high dose, single or two shots; about 5 received placebo; per-sample allocation not given. The study sampled participants on day 63 after the first vaccine or placebo injection. The sample in question was peripheral blood, obtained in a trial of Ad26.COV2.S vaccine versus placebo. Receptors originate from a person between 18 and 59 years old who received the Ad26.COV2.S COVID-19 vaccine or a placebo.

The chain is built from TRBV6-5 and TRBJ2-5; 9 bases match TRBD1. The junction had 8 bases not matched to a gene; V was cut back by 5 bases and J by 4 bases. Germline V gives CDR1 MNHEY, CDR2 SVGAGI. The CDR3 totals 15 residues. This CDR3 reads CASSIQGALGETQYF. In nucleotides, the CDR3 is TGTGCCAGCAGTATACAGGGGGCATTAGGAGAGACCCAGTACTTC.

The rearrangement joins TRBV29-1 to TRBJ1-2, with D possibly TRBD1 on 5 matching bases. There are 14 residues in the CDR3. CDR1 SQVTM and CDR2 ANQGSEA come from the germline V gene. With 6 bases removed from V and 1 base from J, the gap between germline ends came to 15 bases. CDR3 nucleotides: TGCAGCGTGGGTCGGGCAGGGAGTAACTATGGCTACACCTTC. Encoded protein: CSVGRAGSNYGYTF.

The V gene is TRBV18, the J gene TRBJ1-6; D may be TRBD1 (6 bases). Germline-derived CDR1 and CDR2 are KGHSH and LQKENI. CDR3 length: 15 amino acids. Trimming took 5 bases from V and 7 from J, leaving 15 bases between them. Here the CDR3 reads CASSGTSLRNSPLHF. The CDR3 DNA reads as TGTGCCAGCTCAGGGACATCTCTGAGGAATTCACCCCTCCACTTT.

CDR3 loop: CASTSPVRNEQYF. CDR3 nucleotide sequence: TGTGCCAGCACCAGTCCCGTCCGGAACGAGCAGTACTTC. The V gene is TRBV6-5, the J gene TRBJ2-7, with unresolved D. V dropped 7 bases and J dropped 5 bases, with 15 bases sitting between them. The CDR3 length is 13 residues. CDR1 is MNHEY and CDR2 is SVGAGI in the germline V gene.

Comment on this clone: Other DNA sequences from this sample encode an identical CDR3 as well. The chain uses TRBV29-1 and TRBJ2-7; no clear D. V was clipped by 4 bases and J by 0 bases, with 7 bases between them. This CDR3 has 12 residues. The germline V gene has CDR1 SQVTM and CDR2 ANQGSEA. In nucleotides, the CDR3 is TGCAGCGTTGTGGGCAGCTCCTACGAGCAGTACTTC. Translating gives CSVVGSSYEQYF.

The rearrangement joins TRBV3-1 (or the pseudogene TRBV3-2) to TRBJ1-2; the D is unclear. The V gene lost 4 bases and the J gene lost 7 bases, with 13 bases spanning the gap. This CDR3 has 13 amino acids. Germline CDR1 LGHDT, CDR2 YNNKEL (reference sequence). CDR3 sequence: CASSRTVYLGYTF. CDR3 nucleotides: TGTGCCAGCAGCCGAACAGTTTATCTTGGCTACACCTTC.

J is TRBJ1-1 and V is TRBV7-3; no clear D gene. This CDR3 is 13 amino acids long. Per the germline V gene, CDR1 is SGHTA and CDR2 is FQGTGA. V gave up 5 bases and J gave up 1 base, with 8 bases separating them. CDR3 in DNA: TGTGCCAGCAGCCCCCTAGGGAACACTGAAGCTTTCTTT. Its translation: CASSPLGNTEAFF.

The chain joins TRBV3-1 (or the pseudogene TRBV3-2) to TRBJ1-2; D uncertain. Per the germline V gene, CDR1 is LGHDT and CDR2 is YNNKEL (reference sequence). This CDR3 is built from 12 residues. The V and J ends lost 1 base and 5 bases respectively, with 5 bases between them. DNA of the CDR3: TGTGCCAGCAGCCAAGTTGGGTATGGCTACACCTTC. Protein: CASSQVGYGYTF.

Remarks on this clone: Other DNA sequences in the sample encode the same CDR3. This chain links TRBV7-8 with TRBJ1-3, with D hard to call. There are 13 residues in the CDR3. V was trimmed by 1 base and J by 4 bases, leaving 5 bases between them. Germline values: CDR1 SGHVS, CDR2 FQNEAQ. Here the CDR3 DNA reads TGTGCCAGCAGCTTAGGCGTCGGAAACACCATATATTTT. Translating gives CASSLGVGNTIYF.

This chain uses TRBV7-3 with TRBJ2-1; no firm D call. In germline, CDR1 is SGHTA, CDR2 FQGTGA. The CDR3 sequence is 15 residues long. The ends were cut back, 2 bases at V and 7 bases at J, with 15 bases in the middle. CDR3 region: CASSLGPPTGNEQFF. The CDR3 nucleotides read TGTGCCAGCAGCTTAGGACCCCCTACGGGTAATGAGCAGTTCTTC.

In its sample, this clone is medium-sized. The genes are TRBV3-1 (or the pseudogene TRBV3-2) and TRBJ2-7; no definite D call. CDR3 size: 11 residues. V was clipped by 1 base and J by 5 bases, with 3 bases between them. The germline gives CDR1 LGHDT, CDR2 YNNKEL (reference sequence). Here the CDR3 reads CASSQVNEQYF. CDR3 nucleotide sequence: TGTGCCAGCAGCCAAGTAAACGAGCAGTACTTC.

This clone was seen once. V usage is TRBV12-5 and J usage is TRBJ1-2; a weak D match, TRBD1 (5 bases). Between the trimmed V and J ends, which lost 5 bases and 6 bases, there was a span of 16 bases. CDR3 length equals 14 residues. Germline-derived CDR1 and CDR2 are LGHNT and FRNRAP. Written as DNA, the CDR3 is TGTGCTAGTGGTCCCCTTCAACTAGGGGATGGCTACACCTTC. Protein sequence: CASGPLQLGDGYTF.

The chain recombines TRBV5-6 with TRBJ2-7; no firm D call. The germline V gene encodes CDR1 SGHDT and CDR2 YYEEEE. This CDR3 region has 14 residues. V dropped 0 bases and J dropped 0 bases, with 7 bases sitting between them. As DNA, the CDR3 is TGTGCCAGCAGCTTGGCCCAAAGCTCCTACGAGCAGTACTTC. It codes for CASSLAQSSYEQYF.

The rearrangement uses TRBV5-1 and TRBJ1-6, with D unresolved. CDR1 SGHRS and CDR2 YFSETQ come from the germline V gene. V shed 0 bases and J shed 4 bases, with 11 bases lying between them. The CDR3 length is 16 residues. The CDR3 sequence: CASSLEGGGYNSPLHF. The CDR3 region has the DNA TGCGCCAGCAGCTTGGAGGGAGGAGGTTATAATTCACCCCTCCACTTT.

This chain joins TRBV7-9 and TRBJ1-1; possible D gene TRBD1, 6 bases. The CDR3 runs to 14 residues. Germline values: CDR1 SEHNR, CDR2 FQNEAQ (reference sequence). The V end lost 1 base, the J end lost 5 bases, and 11 bases lay between the germline ends. The CDR3 protein is CASSLDRAATEAFF. Here the CDR3 DNA reads TGTGCCAGCAGCTTAGACAGGGCGGCGACTGAAGCTTTCTTT. Full variable domain (remainder filled in from reference TRBV7-9 and TRBJ1-1): DTGVSQNPRHKITKRGQNVTFRCDPISEHNRLYWYRQTLGQGPEFLTYFQNEAQLEKSRLLSDRFSAERPKGSFSTLEIQRTEQGDSAMYLCASSLDRAATEAFFGQGTRLTVV.

V is TRBV13 and J is TRBJ2-3, with D perhaps assigned TRBD1 or TRBD2 (5 bases each). Germline V gene data show CDR1 as PRHDT and CDR2 as FYEKMQ (reference sequence). V shed 3 bases and J shed 3 bases, with 19 bases lying between them. This CDR3 is built from 17 residues. This chain's CDR3 is CASSFDGSTRGTDTQYF. In DNA, the CDR3 is TGTGCCAGCAGCTTTGATGGGTCCACGAGGGGTACAGATACGCAGTATTTT.

The genes are TRBV7-2 and TRBJ2-5, with D possibly matching TRBD2 (6 bases). CDR3 length equals 15 residues. The germline V and J ends were trimmed by 0 bases and 4 bases, with 12 bases remaining between them. In germline, CDR1 is SGHTA, CDR2 FQGNSA. This chain's CDR3 is CASSLAGGTLETQYF. CDR3 DNA: TGTGCCAGCAGCTTAGCGGGAGGCACTCTAGAGACCCAGTACTTC.

V is TRBV6-5 and J is TRBJ2-7; D remains unclear. Germline V CDR1 and CDR2: MNHEY, SVGAGI. Trimming removed 0 bases at V and 2 bases at J, with 5 bases between. The CDR3 is 13 amino acids. The CDR3: CASSYSVTYEQYF. The DNA of the CDR3 is TGTGCCAGCAGTTACTCTGTAACCTACGAGCAGTACTTC.

J is TRBJ1-2 and V is TRBV6-1, with D unclear. The V gene's germline CDR1 is MNHNS and CDR2 SASEGT. This CDR3 comprises 13 residues. The V end lost 2 bases, the J end lost 2 bases, and 6 bases lay between the germline ends. The CDR3 here is CASSERGNYGYTF. CDR3 DNA sequence: TGTGCCAGCAGTGAAAGAGGGAACTATGGCTACACCTTC.

This clone was detected a few times. This chain links TRBV19 with TRBJ1-5; TRBD1 might be the D (6 bases). The CDR3 is 15 amino acids. V lost 4 bases and J 4 bases, leaving 14 bases between the germline ends. Germline lookup yields CDR1 LNHDA and CDR2 SQIVND (reference sequence). The CDR3 protein is CASSTGAGGNQPQHF. The CDR3 DNA reads as TGTGCCAGTAGTACGGGGGCTGGTGGAAATCAGCCCCAGCATTTT.

This clone was recorded a few times. The chain recombines TRBV6-5 with TRBJ2-2, with D possibly TRBD1 on 5 matching bases. CDR3 length: 15 residues. The V end was cut by 2 bases, the J end by 4 bases, with 11 bases between. The germline V gene encodes CDR1 MNHEY and CDR2 SVGAGI. In DNA form, the CDR3 reads TGTGCCAGCAGTTACGACAGCCGAGGCACCGGGGAGCTGTTTTTT. Translated, it gives CASSYDSRGTGELFF.

The chain recombines TRBV30 with TRBJ2-1, with TRBD1 matching over 8 bases. The V gene end was trimmed by 1 base and the J gene end by 7 bases; junction bases not matched to a gene: 6. The CDR3 has 14 amino acids. CDR1 and CDR2 (germline): GTSNPN, SVGIG (reference sequence). The CDR3, as DNA: TGTGCCTGGAGTGACGGACAGGGCGAAAATGAGCAGTTCTTC. Its protein is CAWSDGQGENEQFF.

The rearrangement joins TRBV14 to TRBJ2-2; 9 bases are shared with TRBD1. V trimming: 6 bases; J trimming: 1 base; junction bases outside the gene matches: 3. This CDR3 has 15 residues. Germline CDR1 and CDR2: SGHDN and FVKESK. The CDR3 DNA follows: TGTGCCAGCAGTCGGACAGGGGAGAACACCGGGGAGCTGTTTTTT. It encodes CASSRTGENTGELFF. The whole variable domain, remainder taken from reference TRBV14 and TRBJ2-2, is EAGVTQFPSHSVIEKGQTVTLRCDPISGHDNLYWYRRVMGKEIKFLLHFVKESKQDESGMPNNRFLAERTGGTYSTLKVQPAELEDSGVYFCASSRTGENTGELFFGEGSRLTVL.

The CDR3 loop reads CASSQDVLAAEQYF. In nucleotides, the CDR3 is TGCGCCAGCAGCCAAGATGTACTAGCGGCCGAGCAGTACTTC. The chain links TRBV4-3 to TRBJ2-7, with 8 bases identical to TRBD2. The CDR3 is made up of 14 amino acids. The germline V gene has CDR1 LGHNA and CDR2 YSLEER. Trimming removed 0 bases from V and 6 bases from J; junction bases left unmatched: 4.

In DNA, the CDR3 is TGTGCCTGGAGTTCCGGGACAGGGAACACAGATACGCAGTATTTT. Translating gives CAWSSGTGNTDTQYF. V and J are TRBV30 and TRBJ2-3, with 9 bases matching TRBD1. This CDR3 has 15 amino acids. With 2 bases clipped from V and 2 bases from J, the junction kept 5 bases outside the gene matches. Germline V gene sequence: CDR1 GTSNPN, CDR2 SVGIG (reference sequence).

The chain combines TRBV7-9 with TRBJ2-5; 11 nucleotides line up with TRBD2. Trimming at V came to 5 bases and at J to 4 bases, leaving 9 bases not matched to a gene. The CDR3 extends over 16 amino acids. CDR1 SEHNR and CDR2 FQNEAQ come from the germline V gene (reference sequence). CDR3 residues: CASSLRLAGFSETQYF. CDR3 coding DNA: TGTGCCAGCAGCCTCAGACTAGCGGGGTTCTCAGAGACCCAGTACTTC.

The CDR3: CASSTGYTGELFF. The DNA of the CDR3 is TGTGCCAGCAGTACAGGGTACACCGGGGAGCTGTTTTTT. This sequence joins TRBV6-4 and TRBJ2-2; the D gene is possibly TRBD1 (6 bases). V lost 5 bases, J lost 3 bases, and 7 bases lay in between. Looked up from germline, CDR1 is MRHNA and CDR2 is SNTAGT. The length of the CDR3 is 13 residues.

The chain is built from TRBV27 and TRBJ2-1; no clear D. CDR1 is MNHEY and CDR2 is SMNVEV in the germline V gene (reference sequence). Trimming stripped 2 bases from V and 9 bases from J, with 17 bases between. The CDR3 totals 15 residues. The CDR3 nucleotides read TGTGCCAGCAGTTTACGGTATAGCACTCCTAGTGAGCAGTTCTTC. Residues: CASSLRYSTPSEQFF.

This chain connects TRBV19 to TRBJ2-7, with 10 bases fitting TRBD1. J lost 3 bases, V lost 5 bases, and 4 bases had no gene match. Germline assignment: CDR1 LNHDA and CDR2 SQIVND (reference sequence). The CDR3 loop spans 14 amino acids. The CDR3 bases are TGTGCCAGTAGTCGACAGGGGGCAGTCTACGAGCAGTACTTC. It yields the protein CASSRQGAVYEQYF. The full variable domain, its missing parts supplied by reference TRBV19 and TRBJ2-7, is DGGITQSPKYLFRKEGQNVTLSCEQNLNHDAMYWYRQDPGQGLRLIYYSQIVNDFQKGDIAEGYSVSREKKESFPLTVTSAQKNPTAFYLCASSRQGAVYEQYFGPGTRLTVT.

The chain links TRBV3-1 (or the pseudogene TRBV3-2) to TRBJ1-2, with a tentative D call TRBD1 (5 bases). Germline CDR1 LGHDT, CDR2 YNNKEL (reference sequence). V lost 0 bases and J 4 bases, leaving 9 bases between the germline ends. The CDR3 runs to 14 residues. This CDR3 reads CASSQERRGYGYTF. CDR3 nucleotides: TGTGCCAGCAGCCAAGAAAGGAGGGGCTATGGCTACACCTTC.